Below are 15 T cell receptor beta chains sequenced from a single sample in a study of cytomegalovirus exposure and HLA in healthy donors. Profiled with immunoSEQ multiplex PCR; TCRdb holds only in-frame clones, not every one. The sample has about 57,000 clones; around 90% are singletons. Material: PBMCs. These receptors all stem from a young woman in good health and CMV-seronegative.

This clone was recorded once. This rearrangement joins TRBV4-1 to TRBJ1-3, with D uncertain. Germline-derived CDR1 and CDR2 are MGHRA and YSYEKL. V was trimmed by 2 bases and J by 0 bases, leaving 17 bases between them. The CDR3 is 18 amino acids. DNA for the CDR3: TGCGCCAGCAGCCAAAAGATTGTAAGACTCCACTCTGGAAACACCATATATTTT. Its protein product is CASSQKIVRLHSGNTIYF.

The V gene is TRBV2, the J gene TRBJ2-3, with 12 bases identical to TRBD2. The CDR3 has 15 residues. Germline V CDR1 and CDR2: SNHLY, FYNNEI. Germline trimming cut 5 bases from V and 3 bases from J; bases unmatched to any gene: 3. The CDR3 spells CASSILAGGTDTQYF. Written as DNA, the CDR3 is TGTGCCAGCAGTATTCTAGCGGGGGGGACAGATACGCAGTATTTT.

V and J are TRBV12-2 and TRBJ2-1; TRBD2, the D gene given by the table, was not confirmed from the DNA. TRBV12-2 is reported as a pseudogene. The CDR3 sequence is 20 residues long. CDR3 nucleotides: TGTGCAAGTCGCCCTAACGCTCTAGCGGGAGGCCATTCGGACTACAATGAGCAGTTCTTC. Translation gives CASRPNALAGGHSDYNEQFF.

This clone was counted only a few times. The CDR3: CASSAQSGTGLYEQYF. The CDR3 DNA reads TGCGCCAGCAGCGCTCAATCCGGGACAGGGCTCTACGAGCAGTACTTC. V is TRBV4-1 and J is TRBJ2-7; 9 bases match TRBD1. Germline CDR1 MGHRA, CDR2 YSYEKL. The CDR3 contains 16 residues. V was clipped by 5 bases and J by 3 bases; unmatched bases: 11.

This clone was counted a single time. The chain joins TRBV28 to TRBJ1-5, with D perhaps matching TRBD1 (5 bases). V dropped 0 bases and J dropped 2 bases, with 20 bases sitting between them. The CDR3 has 19 amino acids. Germline CDR1 reads MDHEN; CDR2 reads SYDVKM. The CDR3 nucleotides are TGTGCCAGCAGTTTATGGTGGCCTGGGGGGGGTACTGGCAATCAGCCCCAGCATTTT. This encodes CASSLWWPGGGTGNQPQHF. Drawing the rest from reference TRBV28 and TRBJ1-5, the complete variable domain is DVKVTQSSRYLVKRTGEKVFLECVQDMDHENMFWYRQDPGLGLRLIYFSYDVKMKEKGDIPEGYSVSREKKERFSLILESASTNQTSMYLCASSLWWPGGGTGNQPQHFGDGTRLSIL.

This clone was recorded only once. In nucleotides, the CDR3 is TGTGCCAGTAGCCAGTACAGGGGAACTATGAACACTGAAGCTTTCTTT. As protein: CASSQYRGTMNTEAFF. The chain carries TRBV19 and TRBJ1-1; 7 nucleotides agree with TRBD1. Germline V CDR1 and CDR2: LNHDA, SQIVND (reference sequence). This CDR3 region has 16 residues. The V segment lost 6 bases and the J segment 0 bases; nucleotides outside the gene matches: 10.

The V call is TRBV27, the J call TRBJ2-3; 8 bases fit TRBD1. The CDR3 runs 16 residues. Germline CDR1 MNHEY, CDR2 SMNVEV (reference sequence). The V segment lost 4 bases and the J segment 6 bases; nucleotides outside the gene matches: 12. CDR3 sequence reads: CASSSNDRGTLDTQYF. In nucleotides, the CDR3 is TGTGCCAGCAGTTCCAACGACAGGGGAACGTTGGATACGCAGTATTTT.

The chain recombines TRBV10-2 with TRBJ2-7; 7 bases match TRBD1. Looked up from germline, CDR1 is WSHSY and CDR2 is SAAADI. The length of the CDR3 is 12 residues. With 4 bases clipped from V and 3 bases from J, the junction kept 0 bases outside the gene matches. In nucleotides, the CDR3 is TGCGCCAGCAGTGGACAGGGCTACGAGCAGTACTTC. This sequence encodes CASSGQGYEQYF.

The CDR3 sequence is CASSLGAGPNNEQFF. In DNA, the CDR3 is TGCGCCAGCAGCTTAGGGGCAGGGCCGAACAATGAGCAGTTCTTC. The V call is TRBV5-1, the J call TRBJ2-1; TRBD1 is a possible D gene (5 bases). The CDR3 is made up of 15 amino acids. Germline V gene sequence: CDR1 SGHRS, CDR2 YFSETQ. The V gene lost 2 bases and the J gene lost 5 bases, with 14 bases spanning the gap.

The gene calls are TRBV7-9 and TRBJ2-5; 9 bases match TRBD2. Germline-derived CDR1 and CDR2 are SEHNR and FQNEAQ (reference sequence). With 5 bases clipped from V and 1 base from J, the junction kept 8 bases outside the gene matches. This CDR3 is 16 amino acids long. CDR3 in amino acids: CASSPLAGTFQETQYF. CDR3 in DNA: TGTGCCAGCAGCCCTCTAGCGGGGACTTTCCAAGAGACCCAGTACTTC.

This chain connects TRBV19 to TRBJ2-7, with D possibly being TRBD2 (5 bases). The CDR3 has 13 residues. V dropped 4 bases and J dropped 2 bases, with 9 bases sitting between them. CDR1 is LNHDA and CDR2 is SQIVND in the germline V gene (reference sequence). The chain's CDR3 is CASSTGVAYEQYF. The CDR3 coding sequence is TGTGCCAGTAGTACCGGGGTGGCCTACGAGCAGTACTTC.

This clone was observed a single time. The rearrangement uses TRBV9 and TRBJ2-5; TRBD1 is a possible D gene (5 bases). The V end was cut by 0 bases, the J end by 1 base, with 13 bases between. The CDR3 spans 16 residues. Per the germline V gene, CDR1 is SGDLS and CDR2 is YYNGEE. The DNA for the CDR3 is TGTGCCAGCAGCGTAGTCTCACAAGGGGCCCAAGAGACCCAGTACTTC. Its protein is CASSVVSQGAQETQYF. The variable domain in full, with the rest retrieved from reference TRBV9 and TRBJ2-5, is DSGVTQTPKHLITATGQRVTLRCSPRSGDLSVYWYQQSLDQGLQFLIQYYNGEERAKGNILERFSAQQFPDLHSELNLSSLELGDSALYFCASSVVSQGAQETQYFGPGTRLLVL.

This clone appeared once. This chain links TRBV10-1 with TRBJ2-7; D may be TRBD1 (5 bases). The ends were cut back, 2 bases at V and 5 bases at J, with 13 bases in the middle. The CDR3 has 14 residues. Germline V gene data show CDR1 as WNHNN and CDR2 as SYGVQD (reference sequence). CDR3 loop: CASSETGRSDEQYF. CDR3 DNA sequence: TGCGCCAGCAGTGAGACAGGTCGATCCGACGAGCAGTACTTC.

This rearrangement joins TRBV7-2 to TRBJ2-7; TRBD2 agrees at 11 bases. V gave up 5 bases and J gave up 4 bases; unmatched junction bases: 10. The CDR3 has 16 amino acids. Looked up from germline, CDR1 is SGHTA and CDR2 is FQGNSA. CDR3 in amino acids: CASSHLAGGLVYEQYF. The CDR3, as DNA: TGTGCCAGCAGCCACCTAGCGGGGGGCCTTGTATACGAGCAGTACTTC.

The chain joins TRBV29-1 to TRBJ2-3, with 11 bases aligning to TRBD2. The CDR3 covers 14 residues. The J segment lost 14 bases and the V segment lost 0 bases, leaving 10 bases of the junction unmatched. CDR1 is SQVTM, CDR2 ANQGSEA, per germline. Written as DNA, the CDR3 is TGCAGCGTTGAAGACTACACTAGCGGGGGACTGGGGTATTTT. Amino acid sequence: CSVEDYTSGGLGYF.